The 18 T cell receptor beta chains in this list originate from one sample, sequenced in a study of blood T cell repertoires in COVID-19. Assay used: immunoSEQ multiplex PCR; TCRdb lists only in-frame clones, some missing. The sample has fewer than 450,000 clones, approximately 90% seen once. The source material was peripheral blood. The receptor source for this set is a woman between 45 and 60 years old with COVID-19, enrolled during active disease.

The chain carries TRBV6-5 and TRBJ1-1; D gene ambiguous. In germline, CDR1 is MNHEY, CDR2 SVGAGI. The V end lost 2 bases, the J end lost 8 bases, and 15 bases lay between the germline ends. The CDR3 has 14 residues. Here the CDR3 DNA reads TGTGCCAGCAGTTACGGGAGGGAGTTGCAAGAAGCTTTCTTT. Encoded protein: CASSYGRELQEAFF.

V gene TRBV19 combines with J gene TRBJ2-3; TRBD1 agrees at 8 bases. With V trimmed by 4 bases and J by 6 bases, 3 bases remained unmatched. The germline CDR1 and CDR2 sequences are LNHDA and SQIVND (reference sequence). The CDR3 covers 13 residues. The CDR3 region is CASSSQGADTQYF. The CDR3 DNA sequence: TGTGCCAGTAGTAGCCAGGGGGCTGATACGCAGTATTTT. The full variable domain, in which reference TRBV19 and TRBJ2-3 provide the parts outside the CDR3, is DGGITQSPKYLFRKEGQNVTLSCEQNLNHDAMYWYRQDPGQGLRLIYYSQIVNDFQKGDIAEGYSVSREKKESFPLTVTSAQKNPTAFYLCASSSQGADTQYFGPGTRLTVL.

The chain carries TRBV30 and TRBJ1-5; the match to TRBD1 covers 10 bases. This CDR3 has 14 amino acids. Germline V lookup: CDR1 GTSNPN, CDR2 SVGIG (reference sequence). The ends lost 0 bases at V and 7 bases at J; junction bases unmatched: 3. The CDR3 DNA reads TGTGCCTGGAGTGTCCGGACAGGGGGGCAGCCCCAGCATTTT. It encodes CAWSVRTGGQPQHF.

The chain couples TRBV4-1 to TRBJ1-3; D gene unclear. The CDR3 is 16 residues long. Looked up from germline, CDR1 is MGHRA and CDR2 is YSYEKL. The germline V and J ends were trimmed by 0 bases and 0 bases, with 9 bases remaining between them. The chain's CDR3 is CASSQEGTASGNTIYF. In DNA, the CDR3 is TGCGCCAGCAGCCAAGAAGGAACAGCCTCTGGAAACACCATATATTTT.

The chain has TRBV10-2 and TRBJ1-2; 12 positions agree with TRBD1. Germline V gene sequence: CDR1 WSHSY, CDR2 SAAADI. The length of the CDR3 is 15 residues. J was trimmed by 2 bases and V by 6 bases; bases with no gene match: 4. The DNA of the CDR3 is TGCGCCAGCAGACAGGGACAGGGGGCCAACTATGGCTACACCTTC. It encodes CASRQGQGANYGYTF.

The chain carries TRBV5-8 and TRBJ1-1; no clear D. V lost 3 bases to trimming and J lost 2 bases, with 14 bases between them. Germline assignment: CDR1 SGHTS and CDR2 YDEGEE. The CDR3 runs to 15 residues. The chain's CDR3 is CASSWEPGSNTEAFF. Here the CDR3 DNA reads TGTGCCAGCAGCTGGGAGCCGGGGTCTAACACTGAAGCTTTCTTT.

This clone was recorded only once. The rearrangement uses TRBV11-2 and TRBJ2-1, with TRBD2 matching 11 bases. Germline V CDR1 and CDR2: SGHAT, FQNNGV. The V and J ends lost 8 bases and 7 bases, in that order; junction bases with no gene match: 7. The CDR3 length is 14 residues. As DNA, the CDR3 is TGTGCCAGCTTTTCTAGCGGGGGGTTAAATGAGCAGTTCTTC. As protein: CASFSSGGLNEQFF.

The genes are TRBV19 and TRBJ1-2, with 7 nucleotides matching TRBD1. This CDR3 contains 15 residues. Losses at the gene ends were 5 bases for V and 7 bases for J; bases not matched to a gene: 13. The germline gives CDR1 LNHDA, CDR2 SQIVND (reference sequence). The CDR3 nucleotides are TGTGCCAGTAGTCCACAGGGGATGGCGGATCCTGGCTACACCTTC. This gives the protein CASSPQGMADPGYTF.

This rearrangement joins TRBV2 to TRBJ2-7; 7 bases are shared with TRBD2. The junction had 6 bases not matched to a gene; V was cut back by 4 bases and J by 6 bases. This CDR3 is 13 amino acids long. The germline CDR1 and CDR2 sequences are SNHLY and FYNNEI. The DNA for the CDR3 is TGTGCCAGCAGTGGGGTTGCTAGCGGCGAGCAGTACTTC. Protein sequence: CASSGVASGEQYF.

The V and J genes are TRBV14 and TRBJ1-6, with D possibly TRBD1 on 6 matching bases. V was shortened by 4 bases and J by 4 bases, with 11 bases between the two germline ends. This CDR3 comprises 15 residues. Germline values: CDR1 SGHDN, CDR2 FVKESK. DNA of the CDR3: TGTGCCAGCAGCCCCGGACAGCTTTATAATTCACCCCTCCACTTT. Protein: CASSPGQLYNSPLHF.

The chain recombines TRBV5-8 with TRBJ2-2, with 7 bases lining up with TRBD1. In germline, CDR1 is SGHTS, CDR2 YDEGEE. This CDR3 is built from 14 residues. V lost 6 bases to trimming and J lost 3 bases; unmatched junction nucleotides: 5. CDR3 in amino acids: CASTTGQHTGELFF. The CDR3 nucleotides are TGTGCCAGCACCACGGGACAGCACACCGGGGAGCTGTTTTTT.

The chain is built from TRBV4-1 and TRBJ1-2; no clear D. Trimming took 1 base from V and 4 from J, leaving 13 bases between them. Germline V gene data show CDR1 as MGHRA and CDR2 as YSYEKL. This CDR3 comprises 15 residues. The CDR3 nucleotides are TGCGCCAGCAGCCAAGTGCCTGTCGCGGCCTATGGCTACACCTTC. Protein: CASSQVPVAAYGYTF.

The chain has TRBV5-4 and TRBJ2-1; 10 bases line up with TRBD1. The trim removed 4 bases at V and 7 bases at J, leaving 8 bases unmatched. Germline values: CDR1 SGHNT, CDR2 YYREEE (reference sequence). There are 15 residues in the CDR3. In DNA, the CDR3 is TGTGCCAGCAGCGTCCCGGACAGGGGGTTAAATGAGCAGTTCTTC. Translation: CASSVPDRGLNEQFF. Based on the CDR3 plus reference TRBV5-4 and TRBJ2-1, the full variable domain is ETGVTQSPTHLIKTRGQQVTLRCSSQSGHNTVSWYQQALGQGPQFIFQYYREEENGRGNFPPRFSGLQFPNYSSELNVNALELDDSALYLCASSVPDRGLNEQFFGPGTRLTVL.

The chain links TRBV5-8 to TRBJ2-2; D possibly corresponds to TRBD2 (5 bases). The germline V gene has CDR1 SGHTS and CDR2 YDEGEE. Deletions cut 3 bases from V and 1 base from J, with 10 bases between. CDR3 size: 15 residues. CDR3 bases: TGTGCCAGCAGCTCGGGATGGGGGAACACCGGGGAGCTGTTTTTT. Encoded protein: CASSSGWGNTGELFF. Complete variable domain (other parts from reference TRBV5-8 and TRBJ2-2): EAGVTQSPTHLIKTRGQQATLRCSPISGHTSVYWYQQALGLGLQFLLWYDEGEERNRGNFPPRFSGRQFPNYSSELNVNALELEDSALYLCASSSGWGNTGELFFGEGSRLTVL.

This clone has a handful of counts. The gene calls are TRBV7-8 and TRBJ1-5; 8 bases match TRBD1. After removal of 8 bases from V and 5 bases from J, the junction contained 5 bases not matched to a gene. The CDR3 length is 13 residues. Per germline, CDR1 SGHVS and CDR2 FQNEAQ. CDR3 residues: CASGTGDHQPQHF. CDR3 nucleotide sequence: TGTGCCAGCGGGACAGGAGACCATCAGCCCCAGCATTTT. The entire variable domain, with the rest obtained from reference TRBV7-8 and TRBJ1-5, is as follows: GAGVSQSPRYKVAKRGQDVALRCDPISGHVSLFWYQQALGQGPEFLTYFQNEAQLDKSGLPSDRFFAERPEGSVSTLKIQRTQQEDSAVYLCASGTGDHQPQHFGDGTRLSIL.

The gene calls are TRBV29-1 and TRBJ1-1, with 9 bases that match TRBD1. The trim removed 6 bases at V and 0 bases at J, leaving 17 bases unmatched. This CDR3 comprises 18 residues. Per germline, CDR1 SQVTM and CDR2 ANQGSEA. The DNA for the CDR3 is TGCAGCGTCCAGAAGACTGGACCAACAGGGGGCTTGAACACTGAAGCTTTCTTT. Amino acids: CSVQKTGPTGGLNTEAFF.

The rearrangement links TRBV9 to TRBJ1-1; D gene uncertain. This CDR3 spans 15 amino acids. Trimming removed 0 bases from V and 9 bases from J, with 18 bases in between. Germline V lookup: CDR1 SGDLS, CDR2 YYNGEE. As DNA, the CDR3 is TGTGCCAGCAGCGTAGGGTCTAGTGATGGCAGACAAGCTTTCTTT. It specifies CASSVGSSDGRQAFF.

The chain couples TRBV7-2 to TRBJ2-7, with 11 bases fitting TRBD2. Germline CDR1 SGHTA, CDR2 FQGNSA. This CDR3 spans 16 amino acids. The trim removed 4 bases at V and 2 bases at J, leaving 7 bases unmatched. CDR3 sequence reads: CASSSILAGAPYEQYF. CDR3 in DNA: TGTGCCAGCAGCTCAATACTAGCGGGGGCCCCCTACGAGCAGTACTTC. Complete variable domain (other parts from reference TRBV7-2 and TRBJ2-7): GAGVSQSPSNKVTEKGKDVELRCDPISGHTALYWYRQSLGQGLEFLIYFQGNSAPDKSGLPSDRFSAERTGGSVSTLTIQRTQQEDSAVYLCASSSILAGAPYEQYFGPGTRLTVT.